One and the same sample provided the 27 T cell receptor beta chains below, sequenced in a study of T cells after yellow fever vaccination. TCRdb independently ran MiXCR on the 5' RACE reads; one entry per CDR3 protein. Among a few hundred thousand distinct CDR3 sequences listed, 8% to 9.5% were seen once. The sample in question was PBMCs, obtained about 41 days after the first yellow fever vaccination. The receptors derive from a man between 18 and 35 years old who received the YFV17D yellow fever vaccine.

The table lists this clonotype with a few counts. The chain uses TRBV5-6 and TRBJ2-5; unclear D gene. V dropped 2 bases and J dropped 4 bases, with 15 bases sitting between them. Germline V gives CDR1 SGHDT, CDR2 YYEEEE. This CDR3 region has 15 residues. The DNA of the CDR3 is TGTGCCAGCAGCTTTTATAACGGCAGCCCAGAGACCCAGTACTTC. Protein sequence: CASSFYNGSPETQYF.

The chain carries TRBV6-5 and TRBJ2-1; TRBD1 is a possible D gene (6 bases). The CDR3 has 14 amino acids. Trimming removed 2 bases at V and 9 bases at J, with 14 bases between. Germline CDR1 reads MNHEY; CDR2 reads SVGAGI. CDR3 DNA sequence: TGTGCCAGCAGTTACGCACAGGGTTGGGGTGAGCAGTTCTTC. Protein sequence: CASSYAQGWGEQFF.

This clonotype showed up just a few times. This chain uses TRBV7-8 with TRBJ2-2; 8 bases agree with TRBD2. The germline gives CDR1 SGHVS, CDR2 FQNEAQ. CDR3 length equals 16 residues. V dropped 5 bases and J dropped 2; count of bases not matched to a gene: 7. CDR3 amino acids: CASSGSGIQNTGELFF. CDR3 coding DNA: TGTGCCAGCAGCGGTAGCGGGATCCAAAACACCGGGGAGCTGTTTTTT.

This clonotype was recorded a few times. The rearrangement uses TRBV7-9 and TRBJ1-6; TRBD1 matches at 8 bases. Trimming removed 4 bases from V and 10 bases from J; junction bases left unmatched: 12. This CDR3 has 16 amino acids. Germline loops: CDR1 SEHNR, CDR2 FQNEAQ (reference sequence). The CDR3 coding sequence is TGTGCCAGCAGCTCTACCGGGACAGGATTTGGATCACCCCTCCACTTT. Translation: CASSSTGTGFGSPLHF.

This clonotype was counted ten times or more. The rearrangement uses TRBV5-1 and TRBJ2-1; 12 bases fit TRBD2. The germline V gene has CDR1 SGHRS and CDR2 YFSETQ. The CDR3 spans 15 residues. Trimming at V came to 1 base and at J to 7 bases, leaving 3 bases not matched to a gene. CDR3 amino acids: CASSLSSGGANEQFF. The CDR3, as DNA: TGCGCCAGCAGCTTGTCTAGCGGGGGGGCTAATGAGCAGTTCTTC.

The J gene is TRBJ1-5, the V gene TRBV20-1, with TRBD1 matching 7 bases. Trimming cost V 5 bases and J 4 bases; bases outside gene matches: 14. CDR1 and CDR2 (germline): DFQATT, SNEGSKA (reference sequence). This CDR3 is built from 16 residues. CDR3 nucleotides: TGCAGTGCTCTCCTGACCATGACAGGGATTAATCAGCCCCAGCATTTT. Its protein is CSALLTMTGINQPQHF.

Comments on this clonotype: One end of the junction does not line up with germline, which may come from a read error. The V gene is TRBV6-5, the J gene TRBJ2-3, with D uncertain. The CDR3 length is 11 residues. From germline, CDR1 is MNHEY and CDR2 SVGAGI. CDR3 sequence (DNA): TGTGCCAGCAGTCGCCTGGATACGCTGTATTTT. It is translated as CASSRLDTLYF.

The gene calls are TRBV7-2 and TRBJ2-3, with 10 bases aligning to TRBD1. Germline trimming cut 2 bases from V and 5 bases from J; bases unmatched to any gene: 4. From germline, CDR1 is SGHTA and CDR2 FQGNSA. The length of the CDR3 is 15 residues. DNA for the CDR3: TGTGCCAGCAGCTTACTGACAGGGGGCGAAGATACGCAGTATTTT. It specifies CASSLLTGGEDTQYF. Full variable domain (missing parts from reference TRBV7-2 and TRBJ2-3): GAGVSQSPSNKVTEKGKDVELRCDPISGHTALYWYRQSLGQGLEFLIYFQGNSAPDKSGLPSDRFSAERTGGSVSTLTIQRTQQEDSAVYLCASSLLTGGEDTQYFGPGTRLTVL.

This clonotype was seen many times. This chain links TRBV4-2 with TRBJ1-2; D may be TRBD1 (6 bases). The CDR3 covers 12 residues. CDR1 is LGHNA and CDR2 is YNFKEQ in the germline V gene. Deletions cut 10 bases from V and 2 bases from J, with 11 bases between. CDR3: CATSGQNYGYTF. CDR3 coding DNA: TGTGCCACCTCAGGACAGAACTATGGCTACACCTTC.

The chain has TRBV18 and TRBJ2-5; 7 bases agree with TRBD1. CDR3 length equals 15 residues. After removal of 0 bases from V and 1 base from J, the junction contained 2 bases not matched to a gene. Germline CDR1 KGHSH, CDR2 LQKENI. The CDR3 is CASSPPGTAQETQYF. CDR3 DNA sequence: TGTGCCAGCTCACCACCGGGGACAGCCCAAGAGACCCAGTACTTC.

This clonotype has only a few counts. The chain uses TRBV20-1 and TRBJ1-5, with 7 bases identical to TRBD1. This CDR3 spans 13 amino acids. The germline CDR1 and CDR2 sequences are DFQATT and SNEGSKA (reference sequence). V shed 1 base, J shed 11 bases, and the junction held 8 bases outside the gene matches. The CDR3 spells CSARATGSSAQHF. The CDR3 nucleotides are TGCAGTGCTAGAGCGACAGGGTCATCGGCCCAGCATTTT.

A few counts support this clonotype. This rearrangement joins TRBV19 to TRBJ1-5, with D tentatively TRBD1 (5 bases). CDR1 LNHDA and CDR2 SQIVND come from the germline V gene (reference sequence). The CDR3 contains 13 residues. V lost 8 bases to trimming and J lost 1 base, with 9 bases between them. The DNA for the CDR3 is TGTGCCAGTTCTGACAGCAGCAATCAGCCCCAGCATTTT. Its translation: CASSDSSNQPQHF.

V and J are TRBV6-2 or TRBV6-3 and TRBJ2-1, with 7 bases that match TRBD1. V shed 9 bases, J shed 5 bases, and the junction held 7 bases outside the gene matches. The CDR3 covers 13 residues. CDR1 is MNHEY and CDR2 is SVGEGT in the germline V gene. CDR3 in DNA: TGTGCCAGTAACAGGGGTCTCGACAATGAGCAGTTCTTC. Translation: CASNRGLDNEQFF.

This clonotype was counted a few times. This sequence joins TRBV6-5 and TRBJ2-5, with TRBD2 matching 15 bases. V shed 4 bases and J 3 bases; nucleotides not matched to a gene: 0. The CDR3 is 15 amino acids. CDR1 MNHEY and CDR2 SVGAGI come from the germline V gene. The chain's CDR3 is CASSWTSGGEETQYF. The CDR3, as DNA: TGTGCCAGCAGTTGGACTAGCGGGGGGGAAGAGACCCAGTACTTC.

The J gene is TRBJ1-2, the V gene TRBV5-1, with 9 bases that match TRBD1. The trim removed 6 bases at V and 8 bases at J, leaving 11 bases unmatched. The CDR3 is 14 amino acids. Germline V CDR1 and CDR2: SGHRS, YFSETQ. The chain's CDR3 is CASMAAGTGYGYTF. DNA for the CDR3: TGCGCCAGCATGGCCGCCGGGACAGGGTACGGCTACACCTTC.

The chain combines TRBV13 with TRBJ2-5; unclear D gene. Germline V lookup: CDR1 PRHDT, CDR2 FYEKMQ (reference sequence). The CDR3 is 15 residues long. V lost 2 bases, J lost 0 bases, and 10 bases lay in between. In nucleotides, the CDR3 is TGTGCCAGCAGCTTAACCGGATTGTACCAAGAGACCCAGTACTTC. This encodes CASSLTGLYQETQYF. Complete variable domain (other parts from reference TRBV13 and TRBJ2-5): AAGVIQSPRHLIKEKRETATLKCYPIPRHDTVYWYQQGPGQDPQFLISFYEKMQSDKGSIPDRFSAQQFSDYHSELNMSSLELGDSALYFCASSLTGLYQETQYFGPGTRLLVL.

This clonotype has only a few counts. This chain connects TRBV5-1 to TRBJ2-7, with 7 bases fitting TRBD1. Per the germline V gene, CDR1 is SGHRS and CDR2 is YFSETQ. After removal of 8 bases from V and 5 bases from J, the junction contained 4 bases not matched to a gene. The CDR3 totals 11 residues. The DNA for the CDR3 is TGCGCCAGAACAGGGGCCCACGAGCAGTACTTC. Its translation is CARTGAHEQYF.

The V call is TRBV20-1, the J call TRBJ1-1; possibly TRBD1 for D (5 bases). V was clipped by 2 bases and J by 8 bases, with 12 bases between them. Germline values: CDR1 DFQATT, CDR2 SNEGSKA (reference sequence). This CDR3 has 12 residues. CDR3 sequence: CSARPTTVEAFF. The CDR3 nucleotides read TGCAGTGCTAGACCCACGACAGTCGAAGCTTTCTTT.

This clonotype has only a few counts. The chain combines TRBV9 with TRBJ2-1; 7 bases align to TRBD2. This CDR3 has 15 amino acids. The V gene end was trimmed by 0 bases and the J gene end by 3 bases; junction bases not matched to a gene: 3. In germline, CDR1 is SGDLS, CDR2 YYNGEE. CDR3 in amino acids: CASSVEGLDYNEQFF. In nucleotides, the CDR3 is TGTGCCAGCAGCGTAGAAGGACTAGACTACAATGAGCAGTTCTTC.

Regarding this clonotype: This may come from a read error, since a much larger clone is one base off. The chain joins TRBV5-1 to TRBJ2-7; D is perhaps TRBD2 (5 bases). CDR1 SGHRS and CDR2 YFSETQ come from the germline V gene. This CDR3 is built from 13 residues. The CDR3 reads CASSLFDGDEPYV. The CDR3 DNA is TGCGCCAGCAGCTTGTTTGACGGGGATGAGCCGTACGTC.

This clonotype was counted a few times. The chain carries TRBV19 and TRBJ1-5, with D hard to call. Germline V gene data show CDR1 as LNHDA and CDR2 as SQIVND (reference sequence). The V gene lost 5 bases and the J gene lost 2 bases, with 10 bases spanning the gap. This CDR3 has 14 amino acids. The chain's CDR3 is CASSPATGNQPQHF. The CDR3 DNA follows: TGTGCCAGTAGTCCCGCCACGGGCAATCAGCCCCAGCATTTT.

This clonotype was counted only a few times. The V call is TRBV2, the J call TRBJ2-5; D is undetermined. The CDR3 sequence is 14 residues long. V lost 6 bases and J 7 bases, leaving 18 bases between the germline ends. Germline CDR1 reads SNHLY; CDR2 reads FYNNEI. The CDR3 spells CASSASQVDWTQYF. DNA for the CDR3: TGTGCCAGCAGCGCCAGCCAGGTAGATTGGACCCAGTACTTC.

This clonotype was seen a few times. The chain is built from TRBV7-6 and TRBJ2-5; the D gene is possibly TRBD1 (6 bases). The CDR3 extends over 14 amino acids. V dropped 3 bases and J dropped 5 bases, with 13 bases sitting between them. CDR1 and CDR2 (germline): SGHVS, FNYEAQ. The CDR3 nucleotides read TGTGCCAGCAGCTTGGGGGCCTCTAGGGAGACCCAGTACTTC. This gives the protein CASSLGASRETQYF. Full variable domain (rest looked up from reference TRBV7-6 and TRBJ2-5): GAGVSQSPRYKVTKRGQDVALRCDPISGHVSLYWYRQALGQGPEFLTYFNYEAQQDKSGLPNDRFSAERPEGSISTLTIQRTEQRDSAMYRCASSLGASRETQYFGPGTRLLVL.

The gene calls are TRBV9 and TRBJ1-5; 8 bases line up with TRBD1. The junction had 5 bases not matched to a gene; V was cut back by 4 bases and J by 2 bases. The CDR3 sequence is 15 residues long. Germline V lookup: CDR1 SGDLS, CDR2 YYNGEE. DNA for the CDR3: TGTGCCAGCAGCAGGACAGGGTTGGGCAATCAGCCCCAGCATTTT. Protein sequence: CASSRTGLGNQPQHF. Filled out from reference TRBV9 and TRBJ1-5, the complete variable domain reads DSGVTQTPKHLITATGQRVTLRCSPRSGDLSVYWYQQSLDQGLQFLIQYYNGEERAKGNILERFSAQQFPDLHSELNLSSLELGDSALYFCASSRTGLGNQPQHFGDGTRLSIL.

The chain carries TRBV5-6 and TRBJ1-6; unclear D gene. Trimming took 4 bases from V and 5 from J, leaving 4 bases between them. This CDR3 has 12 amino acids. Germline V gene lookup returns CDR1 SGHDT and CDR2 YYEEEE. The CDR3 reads CASSANNSPLHF. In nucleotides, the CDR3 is TGTGCCAGCAGCGCGAATAATTCACCCCTCCACTTT.

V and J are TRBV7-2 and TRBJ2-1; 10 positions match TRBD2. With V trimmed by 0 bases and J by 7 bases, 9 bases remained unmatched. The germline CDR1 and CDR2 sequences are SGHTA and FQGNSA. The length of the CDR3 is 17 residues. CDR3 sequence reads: CASSLANPAGGPNEQFF. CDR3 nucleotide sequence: TGTGCCAGCAGCTTAGCGAACCCAGCGGGGGGGCCAAATGAGCAGTTCTTC. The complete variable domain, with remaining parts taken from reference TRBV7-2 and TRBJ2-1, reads GAGVSQSPSNKVTEKGKDVELRCDPISGHTALYWYRQSLGQGLEFLIYFQGNSAPDKSGLPSDRFSAERTGGSVSTLTIQRTQQEDSAVYLCASSLANPAGGPNEQFFGPGTRLTVL.

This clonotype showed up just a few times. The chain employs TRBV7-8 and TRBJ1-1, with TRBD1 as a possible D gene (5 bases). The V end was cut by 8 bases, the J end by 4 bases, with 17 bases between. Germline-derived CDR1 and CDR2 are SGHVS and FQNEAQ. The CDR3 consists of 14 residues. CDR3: CASAPGGVSTEAFF. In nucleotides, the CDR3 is TGTGCCAGCGCCCCCGGGGGGGTGAGCACTGAAGCTTTCTTT.